This T cell receptor beta chain was retrieved from a study of response to subunit inactivated influenza vaccine. TCRdb passed the RT-PCR reads through MiXCR, listing each CDR3 protein once. The sample gives about 170,000 distinct CDR3 sequences, about 10% of which show up once; 35% to 40% is in the top ten. Study-wide results and limits: There was a suggestion from the authors that each seasonal influenza vaccination recruits few new T cells.

Points on this clonotype: Its antigen remains unidentified.

This receptor was taken from a man between 50 and 70 years old who received an inactivated influenza vaccine. Material: CD8+ T cells sorted from PBMCs, obtained less than 30 months after vaccination.

The CDR3 bases are TGCGCCAGCAGCCGCGGGACAGGTTACTCCTACAATGAGCAGTTCTTC. This translates into CASSRGTGYSYNEQFF. The V and J genes are TRBV4-3 and TRBJ2-1; 8 bases line up with TRBD1. The V gene's germline CDR1 is LGHNA and CDR2 YSLEER. The V gene end was trimmed by 4 bases and the J gene end by 0 bases; junction bases not matched to a gene: 5. The CDR3 has 16 amino acids.